Below are 23 T cell receptor beta chains sequenced from a single sample in a study of metastatic and nonmetastatic thyroid tumors. TCRdb recomputed clones from the PCR reads via MiXCR. The data hold about 7,900 clones, with about 25% observed a single time. Thyroid surgery was preceded by no treatment in any patient. Specimen: adjacent normal tissue. The origin of the receptors is a female donor with papillary thyroid cancer or a benign thyroid nodule (not recorded which). Some clones in this sample may be carry-over from other donors' samples.

CDR3 residues: CASSPDLYEQYF. CDR3 bases: TGTGCCAGCAGCCCCGACCTGTACGAGCAGTACTTC. The chain joins TRBV6-1 to TRBJ2-7; D gene unclear. The germline V gene has CDR1 MNHNS and CDR2 SASEGT. CDR3 size: 12 residues. V lost 6 bases to trimming and J lost 4 bases, with 10 bases between them.

This clone showed up just a few times. The V call is TRBV10-3, the J call TRBJ1-5; D may be TRBD1 (5 bases). The V gene's germline CDR1 is ENHRY and CDR2 SYGVKD. The CDR3 sequence is 12 residues long. Trimming left V 6 bases short and J 3 bases short, with 6 bases between. The CDR3 is CAIRDNNQPQHF. The CDR3 DNA sequence: TGTGCCATCAGGGACAACAATCAGCCCCAGCATTTT.

The V gene is TRBV11-2, the J gene TRBJ2-7; D could derive from TRBD1 or TRBD2 (5 bases each). V shed 5 bases and J shed 0 bases, with 14 bases lying between them. This CDR3 has 15 amino acids. In germline, CDR1 is SGHAT, CDR2 FQNNGV. The CDR3 region is CASSHEPGPSYEQYF. In DNA form, the CDR3 reads TGTGCCAGCAGCCATGAACCGGGACCCTCCTACGAGCAGTACTTC. The full variable domain, rest sourced from reference TRBV11-2 and TRBJ2-7, is EAGVAQSPRYKIIEKRQSVAFWCNPISGHATLYWYQQILGQGPKLLIQFQNNGVVDDSQLPKDRFSAERLKGVDSTLKIQPAKLEDSAVYLCASSHEPGPSYEQYFGPGTRLTVT.

This clone has a handful of counts. An end of the junction does not agree with germline; a read error may underlie this. The chain uses TRBV7-7 and TRBJ1-6; weak D call: TRBD1 (6 bases). This CDR3 region has 16 residues. Germline CDR1 and CDR2: SSHAT and FNYEAQ (reference sequence). The CDR3 sequence is CASSLGTSSGTSPLHF. In DNA, the CDR3 is TGTGCTAGCAGCTTAGGGACAAGCTCCGGCACTTCACCCCTCCACTTT.

The chain recombines TRBV6-1 with TRBJ1-2; 7 positions match TRBD1. The CDR3 contains 14 residues. Germline loops: CDR1 MNHNS, CDR2 SASEGT. J was trimmed by 4 bases and V by 5 bases; bases with no gene match: 7. CDR3 in DNA: TGTGCCAGCAGTCGGGACAGTTTCCCCTATGGCTACACCTTC. This translates into CASSRDSFPYGYTF.

This clone is large within its sample. The chain employs TRBV20-1 and TRBJ2-1, with D maybe TRBD2 (5 bases). Germline V gene lookup returns CDR1 DFQATT and CDR2 SNEGSKA (reference sequence). The CDR3 totals 16 residues. Between the trimmed V and J ends, which lost 1 base and 9 bases, there was a span of 22 bases. CDR3 in amino acids: CSARADSMGLQVEQFF. CDR3 sequence (DNA): TGCAGTGCTAGAGCGGACTCAATGGGTTTACAAGTTGAGCAGTTCTTC.

This clone occurred once. This sequence joins TRBV11-2 and TRBJ1-1; no reliable D call. The ends were cut back, 1 base at V and 7 bases at J, with 7 bases in the middle. Germline V gives CDR1 SGHAT, CDR2 FQNNGV. The CDR3 extends over 12 amino acids. CDR3 residues: CASSLAGSEAFF. The CDR3 DNA reads as TGTGCCAGCAGCTTAGCGGGCAGTGAAGCTTTCTTT.

In its sample, this clone was seen a few times. The chain joins TRBV6-6 to TRBJ2-1; possibly TRBD2 for D (5 bases). Trimming removed 3 bases from V and 8 bases from J, with 17 bases in between. Per the germline V gene, CDR1 is MNHNY and CDR2 is SVGAGI (reference sequence). The CDR3 spans 15 residues. The CDR3: CASSYSSHQAHEQFF. As DNA, the CDR3 is TGTGCCAGCAGTTATTCTAGCCATCAGGCGCATGAGCAGTTCTTC.

The chain joins TRBV6-1 to TRBJ1-1, with TRBD1 identical over 9 bases. J lost 6 bases, V lost 2 bases, and 4 bases had no gene match. Looked up from germline, CDR1 is MNHNS and CDR2 is SASEGT. This CDR3 is built from 14 residues. CDR3 residues: CASSERGQGPEAFF. The CDR3 DNA is TGTGCCAGCAGTGAAAGGGGACAGGGACCTGAAGCTTTCTTT.

This CDR3 is CASRFSRDRDYEQYF. For the CDR3, the DNA is TGTGCCAGTAGGTTCTCCCGGGACAGGGACTACGAGCAGTACTTC. The genes are TRBV19 and TRBJ2-7; 9 bases are a match to TRBD1. The germline gives CDR1 LNHDA, CDR2 SQIVND (reference sequence). The CDR3 loop spans 15 amino acids. J lost 3 bases, V lost 6 bases, and 9 bases had no gene match.

This clone has just a few counts. V gene TRBV6-1 combines with J gene TRBJ1-1, with unresolved D. The CDR3 is 15 amino acids. Looked up from germline, CDR1 is MNHNS and CDR2 is SASEGT. V shed 0 bases and J shed 5 bases, with 13 bases lying between them. CDR3 amino acids: CASSEAQSLRTEAFF. The CDR3 DNA is TGTGCCAGCAGTGAAGCTCAGAGTCTACGGACTGAAGCTTTCTTT.

This clone is medium-sized. This chain uses TRBV6-1 with TRBJ1-5, with a tentative D call TRBD1 (6 bases). There are 14 residues in the CDR3. Trimming shortened V by 7 bases and J by 2 bases, and 12 bases separated the two germline ends. CDR1 is MNHNS and CDR2 is SASEGT in the germline V gene. The CDR3 coding sequence is TGTGCCAGCACCCGAGGGGGTCGCAATCAGCCCCAGCATTTT. It codes for CASTRGGRNQPQHF.

This clone ranks as medium-sized. The chain recombines TRBV5-1 with TRBJ1-2; weak D call: TRBD1 (6 bases). The germline V gene has CDR1 SGHRS and CDR2 YFSETQ. The CDR3 covers 14 residues. The V end lost 0 bases, the J end lost 4 bases, and 10 bases lay between the germline ends. CDR3 DNA: TGCGCCAGCAGCTTGGGGACAGAAATCTATGGCTACACCTTC. It specifies CASSLGTEIYGYTF.

The gene calls are TRBV11-2 and TRBJ2-3; D not certain. Looked up from germline, CDR1 is SGHAT and CDR2 is FQNNGV. V gave up 2 bases and J gave up 4 bases, with 10 bases separating them. This CDR3 region has 14 residues. The CDR3 nucleotides read TGTGCCAGCAGCTTACCGGTATTCCCAGATACGCAGTATTTT. Protein product: CASSLPVFPDTQYF.

This clone was seen only a few times. V usage is TRBV12-3 or TRBV12-4 and J usage is TRBJ2-5; 9 bases line up with TRBD1. The length of the CDR3 is 13 residues. The V gene end was trimmed by 3 bases and the J gene end by 5 bases; junction bases not matched to a gene: 1. CDR3 in amino acids: CASSFDRGETQYF. In nucleotides, the CDR3 is TGTGCCAGCAGTTTCGACAGGGGGGAGACCCAGTACTTC.

Details on this clone: Compared with germline, one end of the junction differs, possibly owing to a read error. This chain connects TRBV6-1 to TRBJ2-3; 10 bases are a match to TRBD2. The CDR3 runs 15 residues. Germline V CDR1 and CDR2: MNHNS, SASEGT. CDR3 sequence reads: CASIEASGSADAQYF. The CDR3 coding sequence is TGTGCCAGCATTGAAGCTAGCGGGAGTGCAGATGCGCAGTATTTT.

The table lists this clone with a few counts. The CDR3 here is CASSESTSGNEKLFF. The CDR3 nucleotides read TGTGCCAGCAGTGAATCAACGTCCGGGAATGAAAAACTGTTTTTT. J is TRBJ1-4 and V is TRBV25-1; D remains unclear. The germline gives CDR1 MGHDK, CDR2 SYGVNS. Trimming left V 1 base short and J 5 bases short, with 11 bases between. This CDR3 comprises 15 residues. Full variable domain (remainder filled in from reference TRBV25-1 and TRBJ1-4): EADIYQTPRYLVIGTGKKITLECSQTMGHDKMYWYQQDPGMELHLIHYSYGVNSTEKGDLSSESTVSRIRTEHFPLTLESARPSHTSQYLCASSESTSGNEKLFFGSGTQLSVL.

This clone has a single count. This chain links TRBV11-2 with TRBJ2-1; 7 positions match TRBD1. The CDR3 has 13 residues. V shed 5 bases and J 8 bases; nucleotides not matched to a gene: 6. Per the germline V gene, CDR1 is SGHAT and CDR2 is FQNNGV. The chain's CDR3 is CASSGDSMHEQFF. CDR3 nucleotide sequence: TGTGCCAGCAGCGGGGACAGCATGCATGAGCAGTTCTTC. The entire variable domain, with the rest obtained from reference TRBV11-2 and TRBJ2-1, is as follows: EAGVAQSPRYKIIEKRQSVAFWCNPISGHATLYWYQQILGQGPKLLIQFQNNGVVDDSQLPKDRFSAERLKGVDSTLKIQPAKLEDSAVYLCASSGDSMHEQFFGPGTRLTVL.

By proportion, this clone is medium-sized. CDR3 sequence: CASRRTGTPSRGEQYF. CDR3 sequence (DNA): TGTGCCAGCAGGAGAACCGGGACTCCTAGCCGGGGCGAGCAGTACTTC. The chain couples TRBV7-2 to TRBJ2-7; D possibly corresponds to TRBD2 (6 bases). Trimming cost V 6 bases and J 6 bases, with 24 bases left between them. This CDR3 is 16 amino acids long. The germline gives CDR1 SGHTA, CDR2 FQGNSA.

Comment on this clone: At one boundary the junction diverges from the germline segment, which might be a read error. The chain uses TRBV11-1 and TRBJ2-3; the match to TRBD2 covers 8 bases. CDR3 length equals 15 residues. Germline V gene data show CDR1 as SGHAT and CDR2 as FQDESV (reference sequence). CDR3 coding DNA: TGTGCCAGCAGCTATCTCGGGGGGGTTACAGACACGCAGTATTTT. It specifies CASSYLGGVTDTQYF. The full variable domain, in which reference TRBV11-1 and TRBJ2-3 provide the parts outside the CDR3, is EAEVAQSPRYKITEKSQAVAFWCDPISGHATLYWYRQILGQGPELLVQFQDESVVDDSQLPKDRFSAERLKGVDSTLKIQPAELGDSAMYLCASSYLGGVTDTQYFGPGTRLTVL.

The rearrangement links TRBV6-4 to TRBJ2-7, with 7 positions matching TRBD1. The length of the CDR3 is 16 residues. From germline, CDR1 is MRHNA and CDR2 SNTAGT. V lost 7 bases and J lost 0; bases outside the gene matches: 12. CDR3 DNA sequence: TGTGCCAGCAAAGCAGGGGGACACTCCCTCTCCTACGAGCAGTACTTC. Its protein is CASKAGGHSLSYEQYF.

The CDR3 nucleotides read TGCAGTGCGGCTCCCGGGATCGACTACGAGCAGTACTTC. This gives the protein CSAAPGIDYEQYF. The chain has TRBV20-1 and TRBJ2-7, with D perhaps matching TRBD2 (5 bases). The CDR3 is 13 residues long. Trimming pared 6 bases from V and 3 bases from J, leaving 15 bases between. The germline V gene has CDR1 DFQATT and CDR2 SNEGSKA (reference sequence).

This clone is deemed medium-sized. The V call is TRBV6-5, the J call TRBJ2-1; possibly TRBD1 for D (5 bases). The CDR3 sequence is 14 residues long. The V gene lost 2 bases and the J gene lost 6 bases, with 11 bases spanning the gap. The V gene's germline CDR1 is MNHEY and CDR2 SVGAGI. The DNA of the CDR3 is TGTGCCAGCAGTTACGCTCTAGGGGTCAATGAGCAGTTCTTC. This codes for CASSYALGVNEQFF.